The source of this TCR beta chain is a study of cytomegalovirus exposure and HLA in healthy donors. This clone was seen just once. CDR3 size: 15 residues. CDR1 SGHTA and CDR2 FQGNSA come from the germline V gene. V gave up 0 bases and J gave up 10 bases, with 15 bases separating them. The PCR contained 60 Vbeta and 13 Jbeta primers. The method was immunoSEQ multiplex PCR; TCRdb's version includes in-frame clones alone and lacks a portion of them. The sample yields 80,000 to 100,000 clones, 77% seen once. Source material: PBMCs. This sequence originates from a man between 50 and 59 years old in good health and CMV-seropositive. The V call is TRBV7-2, the J call TRBJ1-4; D ambiguous. In DNA, the CDR3 is TGTGCCAGCAGCTTAGCCCCGTCGAGGGAAGGAAAACTGTTTTTT. Its protein is CASSLAPSREGKLFF.